This section outlines one TCR beta chain sequence together with its context. The data were taken from a study of blood T cell repertoires in COVID-19. V was pared by 3 bases and J by 1 base, with 6 bases of the junction left unmatched. CDR1 and CDR2 (germline): DFQATT, SNEGSKA (reference sequence). CDR3 length: 17 residues. Assay used: immunoSEQ multiplex PCR; TCRdb lists only in-frame clones, some missing. The data hold about 190,000 clones, with about 85% observed a single time. Sequencing used peripheral blood. The sequence was obtained from a man aged 55 to 70 with active or convalescent COVID-19. The chain recombines TRBV20-1 with TRBJ2-2; 12 nucleotides line up with TRBD2. The CDR3 DNA follows: TGCAGTGCTAGTATGACTAGCGGGGGAAAGAACACCGGGGAGCTGTTTTTT. It encodes CSASMTSGGKNTGELFF.